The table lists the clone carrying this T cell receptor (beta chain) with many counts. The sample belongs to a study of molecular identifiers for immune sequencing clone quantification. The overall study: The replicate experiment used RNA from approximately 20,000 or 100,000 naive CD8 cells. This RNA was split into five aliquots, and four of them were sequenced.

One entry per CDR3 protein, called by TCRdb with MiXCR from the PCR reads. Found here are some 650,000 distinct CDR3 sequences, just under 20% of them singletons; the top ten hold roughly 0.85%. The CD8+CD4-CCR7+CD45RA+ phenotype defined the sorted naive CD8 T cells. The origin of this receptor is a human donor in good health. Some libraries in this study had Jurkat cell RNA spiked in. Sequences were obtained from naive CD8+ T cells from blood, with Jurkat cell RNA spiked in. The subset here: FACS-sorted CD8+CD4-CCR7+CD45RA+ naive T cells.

CDR3: CASSERGNSNQPQHF. CDR3 bases: TGTGCCAGCAGTGAGAGGGGGAATAGCAATCAGCCCCAGCATTTT. V is TRBV6-1 and J is TRBJ1-5; D perhaps matches TRBD1 (6 bases). Germline V gives CDR1 MNHNS, CDR2 SASEGT. There are 15 residues in the CDR3. Trimming cost V 3 bases and J 0 bases, with 9 bases left between them.